Listed here is a single T cell receptor (beta chain). Its target is unknown. Source study methods: Owing to the provision of junction-only sequences devoid of quality scores by immunoSEQ, filtering differed. Libraries were prepared by immunoSEQ multiplex PCR; TCRdb keeps only in-frame clonotypes and omits some of them. The DNA gave D and trimming, while V, J and clone size come from that table. The repertoire consists of a few million clones, with more than 85% occurring once and the leading ten covering 0.39%. The sample comes from a study of shared clonotypes between healthy human individuals. Study at large: CD4 naive cells filled three plates per donor, CD4 memory three, CD8 naive two and CD8 memory one. The study's findings and limits: Sorted-subset sequencing was shown by rarefaction to be incomplete despite large depth.

This CDR3 contains 14 residues. V dropped 3 bases and J dropped 8 bases, with 19 bases sitting between them. Germline V gene data show CDR1 as GTSNPN and CDR2 as SVGIG (reference sequence). The receptor was isolated from a man aged 18 to 29 in good health. Some clones in this sample may be carry-over from other donors' samples. Sequencing used naive CD4+ T cells from PBMCs. Subset: CD45RA+ positively selected. The rearrangement uses TRBV30 and TRBJ1-2, with unresolved D. The CDR3 protein is CAWSQASAPEGYTF. The DNA for the CDR3 is TGTGCCTGGAGCCAGGCGAGCGCCCCTGAGGGCTACACCTTC. The variable domain in full, with the rest retrieved from reference TRBV30 and TRBJ1-2, is SQTIHQWPATLVQPVGSPLSLECTVEGTSNPNLYWYRQAAGRGLQLLFYSVGIGQISSEVPQNLSASRPQDRQFILSSKKLLLSDSGFYLCAWSQASAPEGYTFGSGTRLTVV.